This T cell receptor beta chain was identified in a study of T cell responses to AZD1222 COVID-19 vaccine. The study's findings and limits: Following two doses of AZD1222, Spike-specific TCR breadth and depth rose.

With V trimmed by 10 bases and J by 1 base, 8 bases remained unmatched. The CDR3 has 15 residues. CDR1 and CDR2 (germline): LNHDA, SQIVND (reference sequence). Assay used: immunoSEQ multiplex PCR; TCRdb lists only in-frame clones, some missing. The table records some 120,000 clones, roughly 90% of them present only once. In regard to this clone: Its target is unknown.

This specimen was peripheral blood, taken on day 0 of AZD1222 vaccination. The genes are TRBV19 and TRBJ1-3, with 9 nucleotides matching TRBD1. This sequence originates from an adult in good health. CDR3 DNA: TGTGCCACCGTGGACAGGGGAACTTCTGGAAACACCATATATTTT. Translated, it gives CATVDRGTSGNTIYF.